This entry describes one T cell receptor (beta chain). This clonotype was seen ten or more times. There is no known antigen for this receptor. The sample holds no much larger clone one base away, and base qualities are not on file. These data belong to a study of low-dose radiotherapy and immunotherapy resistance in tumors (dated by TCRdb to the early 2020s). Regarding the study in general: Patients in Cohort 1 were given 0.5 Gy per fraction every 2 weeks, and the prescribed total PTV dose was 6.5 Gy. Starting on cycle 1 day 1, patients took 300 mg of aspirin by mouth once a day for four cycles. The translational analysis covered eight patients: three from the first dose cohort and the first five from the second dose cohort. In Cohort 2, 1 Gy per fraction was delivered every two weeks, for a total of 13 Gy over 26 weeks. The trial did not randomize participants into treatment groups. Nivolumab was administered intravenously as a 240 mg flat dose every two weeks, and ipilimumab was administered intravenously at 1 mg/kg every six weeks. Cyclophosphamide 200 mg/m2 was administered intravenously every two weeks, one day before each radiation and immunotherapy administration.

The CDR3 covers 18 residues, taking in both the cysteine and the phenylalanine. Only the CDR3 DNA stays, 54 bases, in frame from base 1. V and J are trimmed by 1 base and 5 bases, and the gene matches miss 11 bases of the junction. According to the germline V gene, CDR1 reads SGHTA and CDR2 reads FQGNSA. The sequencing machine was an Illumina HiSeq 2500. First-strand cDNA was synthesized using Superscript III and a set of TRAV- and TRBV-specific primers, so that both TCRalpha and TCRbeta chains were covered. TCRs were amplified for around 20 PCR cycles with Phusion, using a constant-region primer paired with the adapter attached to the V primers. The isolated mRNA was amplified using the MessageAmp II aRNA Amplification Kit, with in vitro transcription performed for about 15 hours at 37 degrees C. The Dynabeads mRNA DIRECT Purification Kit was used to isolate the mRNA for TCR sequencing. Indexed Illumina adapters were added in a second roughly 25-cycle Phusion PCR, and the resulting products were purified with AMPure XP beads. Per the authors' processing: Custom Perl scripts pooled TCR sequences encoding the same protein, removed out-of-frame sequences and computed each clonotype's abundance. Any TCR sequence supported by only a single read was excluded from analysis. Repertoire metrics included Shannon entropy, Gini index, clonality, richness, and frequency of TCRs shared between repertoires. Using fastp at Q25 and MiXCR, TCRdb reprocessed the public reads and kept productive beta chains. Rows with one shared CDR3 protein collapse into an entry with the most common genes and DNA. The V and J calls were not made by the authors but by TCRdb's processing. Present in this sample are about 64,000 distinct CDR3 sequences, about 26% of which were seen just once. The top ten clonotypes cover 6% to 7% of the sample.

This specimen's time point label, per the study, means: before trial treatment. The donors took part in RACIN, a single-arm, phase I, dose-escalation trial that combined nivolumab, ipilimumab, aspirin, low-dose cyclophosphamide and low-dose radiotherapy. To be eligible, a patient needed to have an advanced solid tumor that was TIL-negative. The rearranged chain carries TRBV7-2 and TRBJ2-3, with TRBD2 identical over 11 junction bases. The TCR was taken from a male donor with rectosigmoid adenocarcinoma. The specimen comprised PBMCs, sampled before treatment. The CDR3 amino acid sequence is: CASSLVGSSGRIRDTQYF. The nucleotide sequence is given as TGTGCCAGCAGCTTAGTAGGGTCTAGCGGGAGGATTAGAGATACGCAGTATTTT.